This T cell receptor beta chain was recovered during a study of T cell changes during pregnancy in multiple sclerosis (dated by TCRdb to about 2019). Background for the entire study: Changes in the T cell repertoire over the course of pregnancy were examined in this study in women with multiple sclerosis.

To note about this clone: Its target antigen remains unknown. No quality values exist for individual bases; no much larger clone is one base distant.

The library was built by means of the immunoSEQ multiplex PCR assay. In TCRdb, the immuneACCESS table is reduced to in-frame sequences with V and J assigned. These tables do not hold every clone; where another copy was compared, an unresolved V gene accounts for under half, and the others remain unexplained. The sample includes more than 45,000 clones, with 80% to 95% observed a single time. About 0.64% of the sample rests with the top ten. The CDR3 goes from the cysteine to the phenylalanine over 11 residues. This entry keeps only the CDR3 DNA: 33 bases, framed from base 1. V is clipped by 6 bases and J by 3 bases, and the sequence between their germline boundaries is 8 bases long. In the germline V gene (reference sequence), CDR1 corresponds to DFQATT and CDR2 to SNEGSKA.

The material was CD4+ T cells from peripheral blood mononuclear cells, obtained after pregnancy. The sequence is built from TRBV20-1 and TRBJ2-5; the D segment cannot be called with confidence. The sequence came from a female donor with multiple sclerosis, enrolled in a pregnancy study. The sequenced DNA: TGCAGTGCAAACTCGAAAGAGACCCAGTACTTC. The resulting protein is CSANSKETQYF.